The sample holds many counts of the clone carrying this T cell receptor (beta chain). Its antigen is currently unknown. The data were obtained in a study of immune heterogeneity within non-small cell lung tumors. Study results and caveats: Recurrence of identical dominant CDR3 beta clonotypes was observed across tumor sites within a patient, alongside site-unique high-frequency clones. A moderate but significant correlation was found, linking local T-cell clonality with local tumor mutational burden (R about 0.32).

Multiplex PCR amplified the TCR beta CDR3 region. Its first round ran for around 10 cycles with 32 V and 13 J primers. MiXCR was run by TCRdb on the multiplex PCR reads, yielding one entry per CDR3 protein. The table has more than 9,000 distinct CDR3 sequences, under 30% seen once; the top ten hold 7.5% to 9.5%. Genomic DNA extracted from bulk tumor tissue served as template. A total of about 0.6 ug was used per sample. Multiple biopsies spaced far apart were taken from each primary tumor during surgery. Samples came from untreated patients having curative surgery for newly diagnosed non-small cell lung cancer. Trimming cost V 4 bases and J 3 bases, with 12 bases left between them. The germline CDR1 and CDR2 sequences are DFQATT and SNEGSKA (reference sequence). The CDR3 sequence is 13 residues long.

The chain uses TRBV20-1 and TRBJ2-5; no definite D call. The TCR sequence derives from an older woman with non-small cell lung cancer. The specimen sequenced was lung tumor tissue. CDR3 DNA: TGCAGTGCTATGGAAGGGTTAAAAGAGACCCAGTACTTC. Translation: CSAMEGLKETQYF.